This TCR beta chain appears in the sequencing data of a study of vaccination effects on CD4 cells after COVID-19. About this clone itself: Its antigen is currently unknown.

The culture ran for 9 to 11 days, and then CD4+ T cells were isolated. PCR-confirmed SARS-CoV-2 infection occurred in the person between March and December 2020. All study participants received two doses of BNT162b2 or mRNA-1273 vaccine. Half-medium replacement with IL-2 medium occurred on days 3 and 7. Sequenced by immunoSEQ multiplex PCR; TCRdb stores in-frame clones only, minus some. The profile shows 40,000 to 45,000 clones, 76% of them singletons. CDR3 size: 15 residues. Trimming shortened V by 3 bases and J by 1 base, and 10 bases separated the two germline ends. Germline CDR1 SNHLY, CDR2 FYNNEI.

J is TRBJ2-1 and V is TRBV2; maybe TRBD2 (6 bases). The material was CD4+ T cells from PBMCs cultured without peptide, obtained after COVID-19 vaccination. The sequence was obtained from a human donor who had a prior SARS-CoV-2 infection. CDR3 coding DNA: TGTGCCAGCAGTGATTTGGGGGGTTCCTACAATGAGCAGTTCTTC. Translation: CASSDLGGSYNEQFF.